Below are 25 T cell receptor beta chains sequenced from a single sample in a study of glioma-infiltrating T cells after dendritic cell vaccination. The time point here: after dendritic cell vaccination, including at tumor progression/relapse. The assay was immunoSEQ multiplex PCR, and TCRdb's table has in-frame clones only and misses some. This table has approximately 46,000 clones, about 88% appearing once. This material consisted of blood, taken after dendritic cell vaccination. The receptors shown here come from a human donor with glioblastoma.

The chain employs TRBV19 and TRBJ2-2; a possible D gene is TRBD1 (6 bases). The CDR3 length is 14 residues. Per germline, CDR1 LNHDA and CDR2 SQIVND (reference sequence). V was cut by 5 bases and J by 1 base, with 8 bases left in between. The CDR3 sequence: CASSWGQNTGELFF. The CDR3 region has the DNA TGTGCCAGTAGTTGGGGACAGAACACCGGGGAGCTGTTTTTT.

V and J are TRBV18 and TRBJ2-5; the match to TRBD1 covers 7 bases. The V and J ends lost 8 bases and 1 base, in that order; junction bases with no gene match: 10. Germline CDR1 KGHSH, CDR2 LQKENI. This CDR3 is 15 amino acids long. The CDR3 nucleotides read TGTGCCAGCACGGAACAACAGGGGCCCCAAGAGACCCAGTACTTC. Its translation is CASTEQQGPQETQYF.

The rearrangement links TRBV4-3 to TRBJ2-1, with unresolved D. The CDR3 covers 16 residues. The germline V gene encodes CDR1 LGHNA and CDR2 YSLEER. Trimming removed 0 bases at V and 6 bases at J, with 15 bases between. CDR3 protein: CASSQEVAFSGNEQFF. The CDR3, as DNA: TGCGCCAGCAGCCAAGAGGTTGCCTTTTCGGGCAATGAGCAGTTCTTC.

The CDR3 sequence: CASTGGGYNEQFF. CDR3 DNA: TGTGCCAGCACAGGGGGTGGATACAATGAGCAGTTCTTC. The J gene is TRBJ2-1, the V gene TRBV9; 7 bases map to TRBD1. The CDR3 sequence is 13 residues long. V shed 6 bases and J 4 bases; nucleotides not matched to a gene: 4. Germline CDR1 and CDR2: SGDLS and YYNGEE.

The chain joins TRBV6-5 to TRBJ2-5; 9 positions match TRBD1. The germline gives CDR1 MNHEY, CDR2 SVGAGI. The CDR3 is 16 residues long. Unmatched junction bases numbered 9, after V lost 2 bases and J lost 5 bases. CDR3 in DNA: TGTGCCAGCAGTTACGGGACAGGGATGTGGTGGGAGACCCAGTACTTC. This gives the protein CASSYGTGMWWETQYF.

The V and J genes are TRBV2 and TRBJ1-1, with 9 bases lining up with TRBD1. After removal of 11 bases from V and 7 bases from J, the junction contained 23 bases not matched to a gene. CDR1 and CDR2 (germline): SNHLY, FYNNEI. This CDR3 contains 17 residues. The CDR3 here is CALLTGGADPRGNEAFF. CDR3 coding DNA: TGTGCCCTCCTAACAGGGGGCGCAGATCCCAGGGGGAATGAAGCTTTCTTT.

The chain carries TRBV5-1 and TRBJ1-1; D uncertain. The CDR3 length is 18 residues. V lost 0 bases to trimming and J lost 6 bases, with 24 bases between them. Germline V CDR1 and CDR2: SGHRS, YFSETQ. CDR3 DNA: TGCGCCAGCAGCTTGGGTTTAGCACGGACGGGCCGAGCGGCTGAAGCTTTCTTT. This translates into CASSLGLARTGRAAEAFF.

In its sample, this clone was seen once. The rearrangement joins TRBV30 to TRBJ2-1, with D possibly TRBD2 on 6 matching bases. This CDR3 region has 12 residues. CDR1 is GTSNPN and CDR2 is SVGIG in the germline V gene (reference sequence). CDR3 sequence: CGGRLSYNEQFF. The CDR3 nucleotides read TGTGGGGGGAGGCTCTCCTACAATGAGCAGTTCTTC.

The genes are TRBV29-1 and TRBJ1-1; D remains ambiguous. The CDR3 is made up of 13 amino acids. Germline values: CDR1 SQVTM, CDR2 ANQGSEA. The ends were cut back, 4 bases at V and 4 bases at J, with 13 bases in the middle. CDR3 protein: CSVVQASGTEAFF. The CDR3 bases are TGCAGCGTTGTTCAGGCGTCAGGCACTGAAGCTTTCTTT.

The V gene is TRBV6-5, the J gene TRBJ1-2; perhaps TRBD1 as D (5 bases). The CDR3 sequence is 15 residues long. CDR1 and CDR2 (germline): MNHEY, SVGAGI. V was trimmed by 0 bases and J by 4 bases, leaving 12 bases between them. As DNA, the CDR3 is TGTGCCAGCAGTTACTCGAAGGCTAGGGGCTATGGCTACACCTTC. Its translation: CASSYSKARGYGYTF.

The rearrangement joins TRBV7-8 to TRBJ2-1; 15 nucleotides match TRBD2. Looked up from germline, CDR1 is SGHVS and CDR2 is FQNEAQ. The trim removed 7 bases at V and 8 bases at J, leaving 9 bases unmatched. The CDR3 has 16 residues. This CDR3 is CASTKGLAGGLDEQFF. DNA of the CDR3: TGTGCCAGCACCAAGGGACTAGCGGGAGGTCTCGATGAGCAGTTCTTC.

This chain uses TRBV10-3 with TRBJ2-1; 12 bases are shared with TRBD2. With V trimmed by 10 bases and J by 8 bases, 6 bases remained unmatched. The CDR3 loop spans 13 amino acids. Germline V gene data show CDR1 as ENHRY and CDR2 as SYGVKD. This CDR3 is CATGLAGSDEQFF. CDR3 sequence (DNA): TGTGCCACGGGACTAGCGGGTTCCGATGAGCAGTTCTTC.

The chain is built from TRBV29-1 and TRBJ2-2; 11 nucleotides align to TRBD1. This CDR3 region has 13 residues. Germline V gene data show CDR1 as SQVTM and CDR2 as ANQGSEA. Trimming took 6 bases from V and 6 from J; bases not matched to a gene: 3. The CDR3 DNA reads as TGCAGCGTCCGGGACAGGGGGGCCGGGGAGCTGTTTTTT. This gives the protein CSVRDRGAGELFF.

This chain links TRBV5-4 with TRBJ2-1; TRBD1 agrees at 8 bases. CDR3 length equals 13 residues. Per the germline V gene, CDR1 is SGHNT and CDR2 is YYREEE (reference sequence). The V and J ends lost 3 bases and 6 bases, in that order; junction bases with no gene match: 2. CDR3 sequence reads: CASSSGQGNEQFF. The DNA of the CDR3 is TGTGCCAGCAGCTCAGGACAGGGCAATGAGCAGTTCTTC.

The chain employs TRBV7-3 and TRBJ2-5; TRBD2 aligns across 9 bases. The CDR3 is made up of 17 amino acids. Unmatched junction bases numbered 11, after V lost 1 base and J lost 5 bases. Germline CDR1 reads SGHTA; CDR2 reads FQGTGA. As DNA, the CDR3 is TGTGCCAGCAGCTTAAGTGGGGGGACTAGCAGCAGGGAGACCCAGTACTTC. It specifies CASSLSGGTSSRETQYF.

This chain joins TRBV28 and TRBJ1-4; TRBD1 matches at 7 bases. V gave up 10 bases and J gave up 6 bases; unmatched junction bases: 11. CDR1 is MDHEN and CDR2 is SYDVKM in the germline V gene. CDR3 size: 14 residues. Written as DNA, the CDR3 is TGTGCCATCTCAGGGGGGAGCATACATGAAAAACTGTTTTTT. Translation gives CAISGGSIHEKLFF. Looking up the rest from reference TRBV28 and TRBJ1-4 gives the full variable domain: DVKVTQSSRYLVKRTGEKVFLECVQDMDHENMFWYRQDPGLGLRLIYFSYDVKMKEKGDIPEGYSVSREKKERFSLILESASTNQTSMYLCAISGGSIHEKLFFGSGTQLSVL.

The gene calls are TRBV11-2 and TRBJ2-7, with 14 bases matching TRBD2. Per the germline V gene, CDR1 is SGHAT and CDR2 is FQNNGV. Germline trimming cut 5 bases from V and 6 bases from J; bases unmatched to any gene: 9. The length of the CDR3 is 16 residues. The CDR3 sequence is CASSTGLAGGSTEQYF. The CDR3 DNA reads as TGTGCCAGCAGCACCGGACTAGCGGGAGGCTCCACCGAGCAGTACTTC.

The chain uses TRBV19 and TRBJ2-1; tentatively, D is TRBD2 (6 bases). CDR1 and CDR2 (germline): LNHDA, SQIVND (reference sequence). V was trimmed by 7 bases and J by 3 bases, leaving 13 bases between them. This CDR3 is 14 amino acids long. CDR3 DNA: TGTGCCAGTATGGGGGGAGTGGGCTACAATGAGCAGTTCTTC. It translates to CASMGGVGYNEQFF.

CDR3 sequence: CASSNLGQGHTIYF. DNA for the CDR3: TGTGCCAGCAGCAACCTCGGACAGGGCCACACCATATATTTT. The chain couples TRBV11-2 to TRBJ1-3, with 8 positions matching TRBD1. The CDR3 runs to 14 residues. J gave up 8 bases and V 5 bases, and 8 bases lay outside the gene matches. Germline CDR1 is SGHAT and CDR2 is FQNNGV.

The V and J genes are TRBV7-9 and TRBJ2-1, with TRBD2 as a possible D gene (6 bases). This CDR3 spans 16 amino acids. The germline CDR1 and CDR2 sequences are SEHNR and FQNEAQ (reference sequence). V was shortened by 2 bases and J by 1 base, with 12 bases between the two germline ends. The chain's CDR3 is CASSLLAKTSYNEQFF. CDR3 bases: TGTGCCAGCAGCTTACTAGCGAAAACGTCCTACAATGAGCAGTTCTTC.

The rearrangement joins TRBV5-4 to TRBJ2-3; the D gene is possibly TRBD2 (5 bases). In germline, CDR1 is SGHNT, CDR2 YYREEE (reference sequence). CDR3 length: 14 amino acids. Trimming stripped 4 bases from V and 4 bases from J, with 13 bases between. CDR3: CASSPRLDSDTQYF. The CDR3 DNA sequence: TGTGCCAGCAGCCCTCGACTGGACTCAGATACGCAGTATTTT. Drawing the rest from reference TRBV5-4 and TRBJ2-3, the complete variable domain is ETGVTQSPTHLIKTRGQQVTLRCSSQSGHNTVSWYQQALGQGPQFIFQYYREEENGRGNFPPRFSGLQFPNYSSELNVNALELDDSALYLCASSPRLDSDTQYFGPGTRLTVL.

The gene calls are TRBV11-2 and TRBJ2-7; the D is unclear. The CDR3 extends over 14 amino acids. The V end was cut by 3 bases, the J end by 1 base, with 10 bases between. From germline, CDR1 is SGHAT and CDR2 FQNNGV. Here the CDR3 reads CASSLGGQSYEQYF. As DNA, the CDR3 is TGTGCCAGCAGCTTGGGTGGGCAGTCCTACGAGCAGTACTTC.

This clone is a singleton in its sample. This sequence joins TRBV28 and TRBJ2-7; D is perhaps TRBD1 (5 bases). V was trimmed by 6 bases and J by 3 bases, leaving 21 bases between them. Germline V gene lookup returns CDR1 MDHEN and CDR2 SYDVKM. This CDR3 has 16 amino acids. The CDR3 sequence: CASSSTRTSAYYEQYF. The CDR3 DNA reads TGTGCCAGCAGCAGTACCAGGACATCTGCTTACTACGAGCAGTACTTC.

The chain is built from TRBV19 and TRBJ2-7; 14 bases line up with TRBD2. The V gene's germline CDR1 is LNHDA and CDR2 SQIVND (reference sequence). This CDR3 has 18 residues. The V segment lost 3 bases and the J segment 1 base; nucleotides outside the gene matches: 8. CDR3 residues: CASSISGLAGGLSYEQYF. The CDR3 DNA follows: TGTGCCAGTAGTATCTCCGGACTAGCGGGAGGCCTTTCCTACGAGCAGTACTTC.

The chain combines TRBV6-5 with TRBJ2-1; D not certain. V was trimmed by 5 bases and J by 9 bases, leaving 8 bases between them. Germline V gene data show CDR1 as MNHEY and CDR2 as SVGAGI. The CDR3 loop spans 11 amino acids. The CDR3 loop reads CASSRGVEQFF. DNA for the CDR3: TGTGCCAGCAGTCGAGGAGTTGAGCAGTTCTTC.